Listed below are T cell receptor beta chains from one sample, sequenced in a study of T cells in Graves' hyperthyroidism and ophthalmopathy. In TCRdb, the multiplex PCR reads were re-called with MiXCR into one record per CDR3 protein. The sample consists of hundreds of thousands of distinct CDR3 sequences, 13% to 15% of them appearing once. The sequencing input was blood. Source of these receptors: a woman aged 45 to 65 with Graves' ophthalmopathy. The CDR3 runs from the conserved cysteine through the conserved F or W. Each record gives: CDR3 protein, CDR3 DNA, clone size, D gene, J gene, V gene. A D gene is named only where the DNA matches it firmly. Rows may omit the clone size; those that give it use once, few, many or a size class.

cdr3_aa: CASRISLDYGYTF
cdr3_nt: TGTGCCAGTAGGATCAGTCTCGACTATGGCTACACCTTC
clone_size: NA
d_call: NA
j_call: TRBJ1-2
v_call: TRBV19

cdr3_aa: CASNGGGLYNEQFF
cdr3_nt: TGTGCCAGCAATGGAGGGGGGCTCTACAATGAGCAGTTCTTC
clone_size: few
d_call: NA
j_call: TRBJ2-1
v_call: TRBV9

cdr3_aa: CASSMPGNTGELFF
cdr3_nt: TGTGCCAGTAGTATGCCAGGGAACACCGGGGAGCTGTTTTTT
clone_size: NA
d_call: NA
j_call: TRBJ2-2
v_call: TRBV19

cdr3_aa: CASSSILAGVFGGGEQFF
cdr3_nt: TGTGCCAGCAGTTCCATATTAGCGGGAGTGTTTGGCGGAGGTGAGCAGTTCTTC
clone_size: many
d_call: TRBD2
j_call: TRBJ2-1
v_call: TRBV6-1

cdr3_aa: CAWSRALQETQYF
cdr3_nt: TGTGCCTGGAGTCGGGCCCTCCAAGAGACCCAGTACTTC
clone_size: many
d_call: NA
j_call: TRBJ2-5
v_call: TRBV30

cdr3_aa: CSARATVNSNSPLHF
cdr3_nt: TGCAGTGCTAGAGCCACAGTGAATTCTAATTCACCCCTCCACTTT
clone_size: NA
d_call: NA
j_call: TRBJ1-6
v_call: TRBV20-1

cdr3_aa: CASSSGLAPTDTQYF
cdr3_nt: TGTGCCAGCAGCTCCGGACTAGCTCCCACAGATACGCAGTATTTT
clone_size: many
d_call: TRBD2
j_call: TRBJ2-3
v_call: TRBV7-2

cdr3_aa: CASSPKQNTEAFF
cdr3_nt: TGTGCCAGCTCACCGAAGCAGAACACTGAAGCTTTCTTT
clone_size: many
d_call: NA
j_call: TRBJ1-1
v_call: TRBV18

cdr3_aa: CAWSVRLTGQGPLGFQPQHF
cdr3_nt: TGTGCCTGGAGTGTACGTCTTACAGGACAGGGCCCTTTGGGCTTTCAGCCCCAGCATTTT
clone_size: few
d_call: TRBD1
j_call: TRBJ1-5
v_call: TRBV30

cdr3_aa: CASSYPNRADNEQFF
cdr3_nt: TGTGCCAGCAGTTACCCGAACCGGGCTGATAATGAGCAGTTCTTC
clone_size: many
d_call: NA
j_call: TRBJ2-1
v_call: TRBV28

cdr3_aa: CASRNSNQPQHF
cdr3_nt: TGTGCCAGCAGAAATAGCAATCAGCCCCAGCATTTT
clone_size: many
d_call: NA
j_call: TRBJ1-5
v_call: TRBV28

cdr3_aa: CASTELTSGRGYEQYF
cdr3_nt: TGTGCCAGCACCGAACTGACTAGCGGGAGAGGCTACGAGCAGTACTTC
clone_size: many
d_call: TRBD2
j_call: TRBJ2-7
v_call: TRBV11-2

cdr3_aa: CSVAFRQGIGAFF
cdr3_nt: TGCAGCGTTGCCTTTCGACAGGGGATAGGGGCTTTCTTT
clone_size: many
d_call: TRBD1
j_call: TRBJ1-1
v_call: TRBV29-1

cdr3_aa: CASSQSGRAYEQYF
cdr3_nt: TGTGCCAGCAGCCAGTCGGGCAGGGCCTACGAGCAGTACTTC
clone_size: many
d_call: NA
j_call: TRBJ2-7
v_call: TRBV7-9

cdr3_aa: CASKMTEGNQPQHF
cdr3_nt: TGTGCCAGCAAAATGACAGAGGGTAATCAGCCCCAGCATTTT
clone_size: once
d_call: NA
j_call: TRBJ1-5
v_call: TRBV27

cdr3_aa: CASSSPWPHEQYF
cdr3_nt: TGTGCCAGCAGCTCCCCTTGGCCCCACGAGCAGTACTTC
clone_size: many
d_call: NA
j_call: TRBJ2-7
v_call: TRBV7-9

cdr3_aa: CSAIKGRTEAFF
cdr3_nt: TGCAGTGCTATTAAAGGGAGGACTGAAGCTTTCTTT
clone_size: many
d_call: NA
j_call: TRBJ1-1
v_call: TRBV20-1

cdr3_aa: CSASGLAGVQETQYF
cdr3_nt: TGCAGTGCTAGTGGACTAGCGGGAGTCCAAGAGACCCAGTACTTC
clone_size: many
d_call: TRBD2
j_call: TRBJ2-5
v_call: TRBV20-1

cdr3_aa: CASSSSQETQYF
cdr3_nt: TGTGCCAGCAGTTCATCTCAAGAGACCCAGTACTTC
clone_size: many
d_call: NA
j_call: TRBJ2-5
v_call: TRBV28

cdr3_aa: CASTTDRENTEAFF
cdr3_nt: TGCGCCAGCACCACGGACAGGGAGAACACTGAAGCTTTCTTT
clone_size: many
d_call: TRBD1
j_call: TRBJ1-1
v_call: TRBV5-1

cdr3_aa: CASSLSPPAYNEQFF
cdr3_nt: TGTGCCAGCAGTTTATCGCCCCCCGCCTACAATGAGCAGTTCTTC
clone_size: many
d_call: NA
j_call: TRBJ2-1
v_call: TRBV27

cdr3_aa: CSARETSTGGDTQYF
cdr3_nt: TGCAGTGCTAGAGAGACTAGCACGGGAGGAGATACGCAGTATTTT
clone_size: many
d_call: TRBD2
j_call: TRBJ2-3
v_call: TRBV20-1

cdr3_aa: CASSQVPSSGNTIYF
cdr3_nt: TGCGCCAGCAGCCAAGTCCCCAGCTCTGGAAACACCATATATTTT
clone_size: NA
d_call: NA
j_call: TRBJ1-3
v_call: TRBV4-3

cdr3_aa: CATSPGQGENMNTEAFF
cdr3_nt: TGTGCCACCAGCCCCGGACAGGGGGAAAACATGAACACTGAAGCTTTCTTT
clone_size: few
d_call: TRBD1
j_call: TRBJ1-1
v_call: TRBV24-1

cdr3_aa: CSARDFGLAGTYEQYF
cdr3_nt: TGCAGTGCTAGAGATTTTGGACTAGCGGGGACCTACGAGCAGTACTTC
clone_size: many
d_call: TRBD2
j_call: TRBJ2-7
v_call: TRBV20-1

cdr3_aa: CASSLAGQGLHEQYF
cdr3_nt: TGTGCCAGCAGCCTGGCGGGACAGGGTCTCCACGAGCAGTACTTC
clone_size: many
d_call: TRBD1
j_call: TRBJ2-7
v_call: TRBV28

cdr3_aa: CASNRDRGSEQYF
cdr3_nt: TGTGCCAGCAACAGGGACAGGGGGTCCGAGCAGTACTTC
clone_size: many
d_call: TRBD1
j_call: TRBJ2-7
v_call: TRBV28

cdr3_aa: CASNRDRNQGETQYF
cdr3_nt: TGTGCCAGCAACCGGGACAGGAACCAAGGAGAGACCCAGTACTTC
clone_size: many
d_call: TRBD1
j_call: TRBJ2-5
v_call: TRBV2

cdr3_aa: CRALLGDTQYF
cdr3_nt: TGCAGGGCCCTCCTCGGAGATACGCAGTATTTT
clone_size: many
d_call: NA
j_call: TRBJ2-3
v_call: TRBV20-1

cdr3_aa: CASSARRQGQETQYF
cdr3_nt: TGTGCCAGCAGCGCACGAAGACAGGGCCAAGAGACCCAGTACTTC
clone_size: many
d_call: TRBD1
j_call: TRBJ2-5
v_call: TRBV6-1